The 20 T cell receptor beta chains below were found in one sample sequenced in a study of regulatory and conventional T cells in RAG deficiency. The sorted regulatory T cells were CD4+, CD25-high and CD127-low, with genomic DNA sequenced. Method: immunoSEQ multiplex PCR; TCRdb's copy keeps in-frame clones and lacks some. The data hold roughly 29,000 clones, with over 80% observed a single time. The sample was also linked to a second study, of regulatory T cells. That source notes: The primer mix had 52 TRBV and 13 TRBJ primers.

The material sequenced was Tregs sorted from blood. These receptors were obtained from a human donor in good health.

The chain has TRBV5-1 and TRBJ1-1; unclear D gene. Germline V lookup: CDR1 SGHRS, CDR2 YFSETQ. Between the trimmed V and J ends, which lost 3 bases and 0 bases, there was a span of 6 bases. CDR3 length: 13 amino acids. The CDR3 DNA reads TGCGCCAGCAGCTCATACATGAACACTGAAGCTTTCTTT. Translating it yields CASSSYMNTEAFF.

V gene TRBV18 combines with J gene TRBJ2-2; D assignment may be TRBD1 or TRBD2 (6 bases each). V dropped 0 bases and J dropped 3 bases, with 17 bases sitting between them. The length of the CDR3 is 18 residues. Germline-derived CDR1 and CDR2 are KGHSH and LQKENI. In nucleotides, the CDR3 is TGTGCCAGCTCACCACCCTTCCGGGGGCTAAGTGACACCGGGGAGCTGTTTTTT. It codes for CASSPPFRGLSDTGELFF.

This rearrangement joins TRBV6-1 to TRBJ1-6, with a weak D call TRBD1 (5 bases). Germline V lookup: CDR1 MNHNS, CDR2 SASEGT. With 2 bases removed from V and 5 bases from J, the gap between germline ends came to 10 bases. The CDR3 has 15 residues. This CDR3 is CASSEQGIHNSPLHF. For the CDR3, the DNA is TGTGCCAGCAGTGAACAGGGAATCCATAATTCACCCCTCCACTTT.

The chain uses TRBV29-1 and TRBJ1-4, with D perhaps matching TRBD1 (5 bases). This CDR3 region has 15 residues. Trimming shortened V by 1 base and J by 3 bases, and 12 bases separated the two germline ends. Germline loops: CDR1 SQVTM, CDR2 ANQGSEA. The CDR3 reads CSVEVGGFANEKLFF. The CDR3 DNA follows: TGCAGCGTTGAAGTTGGGGGTTTTGCTAATGAAAAACTGTTTTTT. Full variable domain (remainder filled in from reference TRBV29-1 and TRBJ1-4): SAVISQKPSRDICQRGTSLTIQCQVDSQVTMMFWYRQQPGQSLTLIATANQGSEATYESGFVIDKFPISRPNLTFSTLTVSNMSPEDSSIYLCSVEVGGFANEKLFFGSGTQLSVL.

The sample holds one count of this clone. The gene calls are TRBV10-3 and TRBJ2-7, with D perhaps assigned TRBD1 or TRBD2 (5 bases each). V was pared by 5 bases and J by 1 base, with 12 bases between. CDR3 size: 14 residues. The germline V gene has CDR1 ENHRY and CDR2 SYGVKD. CDR3 loop: CAISSWDGSYEQYF. CDR3 sequence (DNA): TGTGCCATCAGTTCTTGGGACGGATCCTACGAGCAGTACTTC.

This clone was counted a single time. The rearrangement joins TRBV5-1 to TRBJ1-4; 8 bases fit TRBD1. V lost 2 bases to trimming and J lost 6 bases; unmatched junction nucleotides: 6. Germline CDR1 and CDR2: SGHRS and YFSETQ. The CDR3 sequence is 15 residues long. The CDR3 nucleotides are TGCGCCAGCAGCTTAATTGGACAGGGCTATGAAAAACTGTTTTTT. This encodes CASSLIGQGYEKLFF.

This clone was picked up one time. This chain links TRBV5-6 with TRBJ1-4; 9 positions match TRBD1. After removal of 4 bases from V and 11 bases from J, the junction contained 6 bases not matched to a gene. The germline CDR1 and CDR2 sequences are SGHDT and YYEEEE. This CDR3 contains 13 residues. The CDR3 region is CASSEGQGRKLFF. In DNA, the CDR3 is TGTGCCAGCAGCGAGGGACAGGGAAGGAAACTGTTTTTT.

The CDR3 sequence is CASSFDRGNSPLHF. CDR3 in DNA: TGTGCCAGCAGCTTCGACAGGGGGAATTCACCCCTCCACTTT. The chain has TRBV5-8 and TRBJ1-6; 9 bases map to TRBD1. This CDR3 has 14 residues. The V gene end was trimmed by 2 bases and the J gene end by 7 bases; junction bases not matched to a gene: 1. Germline V gene sequence: CDR1 SGHTS, CDR2 YDEGEE.

The chain couples TRBV6-5 to TRBJ1-2, with D possibly TRBD1 on 5 matching bases. This CDR3 is built from 13 residues. V lost 6 bases, J lost 4 bases, and 12 bases lay in between. Germline CDR1 and CDR2: MNHEY and SVGAGI. CDR3: CASSSDRIYGYTF. The CDR3 DNA follows: TGTGCCAGCAGCTCTGACAGAATCTATGGCTACACCTTC.

The chain uses TRBV30 and TRBJ1-3; D gene unclear. Germline V gives CDR1 GTSNPN, CDR2 SVGIG (reference sequence). The CDR3 contains 13 residues. The V end lost 3 bases, the J end lost 4 bases, and 10 bases lay between the germline ends. The CDR3 DNA reads TGTGCCTGGAGCCCGCTTCTCGGAAACACCATATATTTT. Amino acids: CAWSPLLGNTIYF. The complete variable domain, with remaining parts taken from reference TRBV30 and TRBJ1-3, reads SQTIHQWPATLVQPVGSPLSLECTVEGTSNPNLYWYRQAAGRGLQLLFYSVGIGQISSEVPQNLSASRPQDRQFILSSKKLLLSDSGFYLCAWSPLLGNTIYFGEGSWLTVV.

The chain employs TRBV9 and TRBJ2-7, with D perhaps TRBD2 (7 bases). Between the trimmed V and J ends, which lost 3 bases and 6 bases, there was a span of 19 bases. Germline CDR1 and CDR2: SGDLS and YYNGEE. The CDR3 runs to 15 residues. In DNA, the CDR3 is TGTGCCAGCAGCGCCGGGGGGCTTTCGGTCGGCGAGCAGTACTTC. Translated, it gives CASSAGGLSVGEQYF.

The chain recombines TRBV25-1 with TRBJ1-2; 7 bases are a match to TRBD1. V trimming: 8 bases; J trimming: 5 bases; junction bases outside the gene matches: 8. The CDR3 covers 13 residues. Germline assignment: CDR1 MGHDK and CDR2 SYGVNS. The CDR3 region has the DNA TGTGCCAGCGCCCAGGGGGGACGATATGGCTACACCTTC. Translation: CASAQGGRYGYTF.

The CDR3 region has the DNA TGTGCCAGCAGGCTATCGACAGGGGCGTTCTATGGCTACACCTTC. Protein: CASRLSTGAFYGYTF. This sequence joins TRBV6-5 and TRBJ1-2; 8 nucleotides match TRBD1. Germline CDR1 and CDR2: MNHEY and SVGAGI. V was clipped by 6 bases and J by 4 bases; unmatched bases: 10. The CDR3 contains 15 residues.

This chain connects TRBV18 to TRBJ2-3; D remains ambiguous. Germline CDR1 KGHSH, CDR2 LQKENI. V was cut by 6 bases and J by 0 bases, with 10 bases left in between. There are 14 residues in the CDR3. CDR3 region: CASSYGRSTDTQYF. DNA for the CDR3: TGTGCCAGCTCCTACGGGCGGAGCACAGATACGCAGTATTTT.

This clone was picked up a small number of times. V usage is TRBV11-1 and J usage is TRBJ2-5; 8 nucleotides match TRBD2. The CDR3 covers 14 residues. Germline V gene data show CDR1 as SGHAT and CDR2 as FQDESV (reference sequence). Germline trimming cut 5 bases from V and 6 bases from J; bases unmatched to any gene: 8. CDR3 DNA sequence: TGTGCCAGCAGCAGGAGCGGGGGCGTGAAGACCCAGTACTTC. Translating it yields CASSRSGGVKTQYF. Variable domain in full (rest from reference TRBV11-1 and TRBJ2-5): EAEVAQSPRYKITEKSQAVAFWCDPISGHATLYWYRQILGQGPELLVQFQDESVVDDSQLPKDRFSAERLKGVDSTLKIQPAELGDSAMYLCASSRSGGVKTQYFGPGTRLLVL.

The chain is built from TRBV5-1 and TRBJ2-5; no reliable D call. The germline V and J ends were trimmed by 6 bases and 1 base, with 13 bases remaining between them. This CDR3 region has 14 residues. Germline assignment: CDR1 SGHRS and CDR2 YFSETQ. CDR3 amino acids: CASTRADVQETQYF. The CDR3, as DNA: TGCGCCAGCACCCGGGCGGACGTCCAAGAGACCCAGTACTTC.

The CDR3 loop reads CARSSGENTEAFF. Written as DNA, the CDR3 is TGTGCCAGATCGTCGGGGGAGAACACTGAAGCTTTCTTT. The rearrangement joins TRBV2 to TRBJ1-1, with D possibly being TRBD1 (5 bases). The V end was cut by 9 bases, the J end by 1 base, with 12 bases between. The germline V gene encodes CDR1 SNHLY and CDR2 FYNNEI. There are 13 residues in the CDR3.

V usage is TRBV10-3 and J usage is TRBJ2-4; D might be TRBD1 (6 bases). Germline loops: CDR1 ENHRY, CDR2 SYGVKD. Trimming took 10 bases from V and 4 from J, leaving 11 bases between them. This CDR3 spans 12 amino acids. In nucleotides, the CDR3 is TGTGCCACCAGAGGACAGAAAAACATTCAGTACTTC. Encoded protein: CATRGQKNIQYF.

The genes are TRBV9 and TRBJ1-1, with D possibly matching TRBD1 (6 bases). Germline CDR1 SGDLS, CDR2 YYNGEE. V was shortened by 4 bases and J by 1 base, with 23 bases between the two germline ends. The CDR3 contains 18 residues. The CDR3 spells CASSPHRGGYSRNTEAFF. CDR3 coding DNA: TGTGCCAGCAGCCCCCATCGCGGGGGCTACTCCAGGAACACTGAAGCTTTCTTT.

The CDR3 DNA reads TGTGCCAGCAAACCAGGAATGGTGTATGGCTACACCTTC. Encoded protein: CASKPGMVYGYTF. This chain links TRBV7-2 with TRBJ1-2, with D unclear. With 7 bases removed from V and 5 bases from J, the gap between germline ends came to 14 bases. The CDR3 spans 13 residues. The germline V gene encodes CDR1 SGHTA and CDR2 FQGNSA.